This T cell receptor (beta chain) was recovered during a study of cytotoxic CD8 clonotypes in ibrutinib-treated CLL. Here immunoSEQ multiplex PCR was the method, and the copy in TCRdb shows in-frame clones only, minus some. This sample has almost 250,000 clones, with under 75% found just once. V lost 0 bases and J 2 bases, leaving 4 bases between the germline ends. Germline CDR1 and CDR2: LNHNV and YYDKDF (reference sequence). This CDR3 region has 13 residues. The rearrangement uses TRBV15 and TRBJ1-2; D uncertain. This TCR came from a human donor with chronic lymphocytic leukemia. The source was PBMCs, collected after 24 months of ibrutinib treatment. CDR3 residues: CATSREGNYGYTF. In DNA form, the CDR3 reads TGTGCCACCAGCAGAGAGGGCAACTATGGCTACACCTTC.